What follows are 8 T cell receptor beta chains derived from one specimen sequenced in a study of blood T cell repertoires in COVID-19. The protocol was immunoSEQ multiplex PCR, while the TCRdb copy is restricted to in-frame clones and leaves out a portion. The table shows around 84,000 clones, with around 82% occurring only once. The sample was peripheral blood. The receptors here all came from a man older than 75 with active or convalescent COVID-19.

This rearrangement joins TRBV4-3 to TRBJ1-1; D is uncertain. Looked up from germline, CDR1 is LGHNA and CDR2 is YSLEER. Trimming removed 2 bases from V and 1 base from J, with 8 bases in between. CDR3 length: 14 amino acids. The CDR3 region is CASSQSGWNTEAFF. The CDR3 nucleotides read TGCGCCAGCAGCCAATCGGGGTGGAACACTGAAGCTTTCTTT.

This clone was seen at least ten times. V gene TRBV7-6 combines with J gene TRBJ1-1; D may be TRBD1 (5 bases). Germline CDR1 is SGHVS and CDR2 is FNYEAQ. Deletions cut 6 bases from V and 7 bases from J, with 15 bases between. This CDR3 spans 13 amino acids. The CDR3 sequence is CASRGGGDSEAFF. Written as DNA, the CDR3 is TGTGCCAGCAGGGGAGGAGGGGATAGTGAAGCTTTCTTT.

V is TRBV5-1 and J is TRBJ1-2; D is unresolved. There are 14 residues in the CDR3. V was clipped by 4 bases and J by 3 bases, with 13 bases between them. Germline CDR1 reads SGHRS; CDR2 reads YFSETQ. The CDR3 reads CASSPEGGYYGYTF. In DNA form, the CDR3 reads TGCGCCAGCAGCCCGGAGGGAGGATACTATGGCTACACCTTC.

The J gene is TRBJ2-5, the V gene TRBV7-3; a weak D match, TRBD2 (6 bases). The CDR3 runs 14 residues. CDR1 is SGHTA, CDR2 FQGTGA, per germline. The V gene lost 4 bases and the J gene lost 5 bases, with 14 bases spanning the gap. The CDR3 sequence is CASSSGVPGETQYF. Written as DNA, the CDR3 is TGTGCCAGCAGCTCGGGGGTTCCTGGTGAGACCCAGTACTTC.

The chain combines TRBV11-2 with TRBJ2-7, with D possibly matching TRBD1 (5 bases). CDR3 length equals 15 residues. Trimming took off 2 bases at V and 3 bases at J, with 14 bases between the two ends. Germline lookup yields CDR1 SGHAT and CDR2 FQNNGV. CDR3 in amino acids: CASSLSDSTIYEQYF. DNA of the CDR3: TGTGCCAGCAGCTTAAGTGACAGTACGATCTACGAGCAGTACTTC.

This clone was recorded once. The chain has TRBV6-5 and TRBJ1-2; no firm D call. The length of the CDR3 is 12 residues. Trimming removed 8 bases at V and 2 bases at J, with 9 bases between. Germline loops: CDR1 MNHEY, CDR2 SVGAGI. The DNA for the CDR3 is TGTGCCAGCCATACACCGAACTATGGCTACACCTTC. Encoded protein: CASHTPNYGYTF.

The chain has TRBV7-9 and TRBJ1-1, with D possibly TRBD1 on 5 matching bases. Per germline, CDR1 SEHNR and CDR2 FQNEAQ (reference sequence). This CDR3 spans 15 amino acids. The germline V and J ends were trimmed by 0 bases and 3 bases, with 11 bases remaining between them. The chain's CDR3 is CASSLAAGPYTEAFF. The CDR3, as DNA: TGTGCCAGCAGCTTAGCAGCAGGGCCGTACACTGAAGCTTTCTTT.

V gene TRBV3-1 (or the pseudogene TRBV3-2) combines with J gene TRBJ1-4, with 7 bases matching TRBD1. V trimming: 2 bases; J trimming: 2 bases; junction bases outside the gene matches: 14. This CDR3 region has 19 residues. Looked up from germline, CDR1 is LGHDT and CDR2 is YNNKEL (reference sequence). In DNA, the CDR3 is TGTGCCAGCAGCCAACGATACAGGGGACGATCCCCCACTAATGAAAAACTGTTTTTT. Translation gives CASSQRYRGRSPTNEKLFF.